This entry lists 24 T cell receptor beta chains sequenced from one sample in a study of cytomegalovirus exposure and HLA in healthy donors. Only in-frame clones appear in the TCRdb table, and some are missing; sequencing was by immunoSEQ multiplex PCR. The table has 100,000 to 150,000 clones, around 94% seen once. The sequenced material came from PBMCs. The receptors derive from a woman aged 18-30 years in good health and CMV-seronegative.

This CDR3 is CASSTRTSARETQYF. The CDR3 nucleotides read TGTGCCAGCAGCACCCGGACTAGCGCACGAGAGACCCAGTACTTC. The chain carries TRBV21-1 and TRBJ2-5; TRBD2 is the table's D call, not checked against the DNA. TRBV21-1 is reported as a pseudogene. This CDR3 has 15 residues.

This chain connects TRBV5-1 to TRBJ1-5, with 9 bases matching TRBD1. The V gene end was trimmed by 3 bases and the J gene end by 4 bases; junction bases not matched to a gene: 5. The germline V gene has CDR1 SGHRS and CDR2 YFSETQ. The CDR3 length is 15 residues. The CDR3 nucleotides read TGCGCCAGCAGCTCGGGACAGGGAAGGAATCAGCCCCAGCATTTT. Translated: CASSSGQGRNQPQHF.

The V call is TRBV7-9, the J call TRBJ1-5; D unresolved. Trimming pared 1 base from V and 7 bases from J, leaving 17 bases between. There are 16 residues in the CDR3. Germline V gives CDR1 SEHNR, CDR2 FQNEAQ (reference sequence). CDR3 amino acids: CASSLGYGSRHQPQHF. DNA for the CDR3: TGTGCCAGCAGCTTAGGGTACGGGTCACGCCACCAGCCCCAGCATTTT.

This clone has a single count. J is TRBJ2-3 and V is TRBV6-5; D perhaps matches TRBD1 (5 bases). With 5 bases removed from V and 3 bases from J, the gap between germline ends came to 12 bases. Per the germline V gene, CDR1 is MNHEY and CDR2 is SVGAGI. This CDR3 contains 14 residues. CDR3 coding DNA: TGTGCCAGCAGTAAAGGGGCGTCGACAGATACGCAGTATTTT. Translation: CASSKGASTDTQYF.

Only one count was recorded for this clone. This chain joins TRBV13 and TRBJ1-1; TRBD1 might be the D (6 bases). CDR3 size: 15 residues. Germline loops: CDR1 PRHDT, CDR2 FYEKMQ (reference sequence). V shed 0 bases and J shed 4 bases, with 12 bases lying between them. DNA for the CDR3: TGTGCCAGCAGCTTAGGAGGGGGTGGGAGCACTGAAGCTTTCTTT. Its translation: CASSLGGGGSTEAFF.

This clone occurred once. The rearrangement links TRBV10-2 to TRBJ1-2, with 7 positions matching TRBD1. CDR1 is WSHSY and CDR2 is SAAADI in the germline V gene. Trimming took 3 bases from V and 5 from J; bases not matched to a gene: 9. The CDR3 covers 15 residues. The CDR3 region has the DNA TGCGCCAGCAGTGACCAGGGGGGAAGAATGTATGGCTACACCTTC. It specifies CASSDQGGRMYGYTF.

The genes are TRBV19 and TRBJ1-3; the D gene is possibly TRBD1 (6 bases). There are 13 residues in the CDR3. V was cut by 8 bases and J by 4 bases, with 12 bases left in between. Looked up from germline, CDR1 is LNHDA and CDR2 is SQIVND (reference sequence). The CDR3 here is CASPGVTGNTIYF. In DNA, the CDR3 is TGTGCCAGTCCAGGGGTGACCGGAAACACCATATATTTT.

In this sample, this clone turned up a few times. This chain links TRBV6-1 with TRBJ1-5; 8 nucleotides align to TRBD1. V lost 6 bases to trimming and J lost 4 bases; unmatched junction nucleotides: 5. Germline CDR1 and CDR2: MNHNS and SASEGT. This CDR3 contains 14 residues. CDR3 residues: CASRQRQGNQPQHF. DNA for the CDR3: TGTGCCAGCAGACAGAGACAGGGGAATCAGCCCCAGCATTTT.

This chain links TRBV6-5 with TRBJ1-4; D might be TRBD1 (6 bases). CDR3 length equals 15 residues. V dropped 5 bases and J dropped 5 bases, with 15 bases sitting between them. CDR1 is MNHEY and CDR2 is SVGAGI in the germline V gene. The CDR3 bases are TGTGCCAGCAGTGGGGCCGGGACACGGAATGAAAAACTGTTTTTT. Protein sequence: CASSGAGTRNEKLFF.

V is TRBV14 and J is TRBJ1-5, with D maybe TRBD1 (6 bases). The germline V gene encodes CDR1 SGHDN and CDR2 FVKESK. This CDR3 is 15 amino acids long. Trimming shortened V by 4 bases and J by 3 bases, and 13 bases separated the two germline ends. In DNA, the CDR3 is TGTGCCAGCAGCCGCCTAGACAGGAACAATCAGCCCCAGCATTTT. Amino acids: CASSRLDRNNQPQHF.

In this sample, this clone turned up a few times. J is TRBJ1-5 and V is TRBV30; tentatively, D is TRBD1 (5 bases). This CDR3 has 17 residues. V was trimmed by 2 bases and J by 0 bases, leaving 17 bases between them. The germline gives CDR1 GTSNPN, CDR2 SVGIG (reference sequence). The CDR3 region has the DNA TGTGCCTGGAGTACATCCCGAGACAGTCATAGCAATCAGCCCCAGCATTTT. This encodes CAWSTSRDSHSNQPQHF.

J is TRBJ2-7 and V is TRBV30; D perhaps matches TRBD1 (6 bases). This CDR3 contains 15 residues. Per the germline V gene, CDR1 is GTSNPN and CDR2 is SVGIG (reference sequence). V lost 3 bases, J lost 6 bases, and 21 bases lay in between. The CDR3 DNA is TGTGCCTGGAGCCCGGGCCGAGGGGGAGCTGGCGAGCAGTACTTC. Residues: CAWSPGRGGAGEQYF.

On this clone itself: The sample contains more than one DNA sequence encoding this CDR3. CDR3 in DNA: TGTGCCAGCTCTCCAAGACAAGCAAATCAGCCCCAGCATTTT. It translates to CASSPRQANQPQHF. The V and J genes are TRBV18 and TRBJ1-5; D gene ambiguous. The CDR3 is 14 amino acids. Germline loops: CDR1 KGHSH, CDR2 LQKENI. Trimming shortened V by 6 bases and J by 4 bases, and 13 bases separated the two germline ends. Complete variable domain (other parts from reference TRBV18 and TRBJ1-5): NAGVMQNPRHLVRRRGQEARLRCSPMKGHSHVYWYRQLPEEGLKFMVYLQKENIIDESGMPKERFSAEFPKEGPSILRIQQVVRGDSAAYFCASSPRQANQPQHFGDGTRLSIL.

This clone was seen once. The chain joins TRBV2 to TRBJ2-3; unclear D gene. The CDR3 runs 16 residues. Germline V lookup: CDR1 SNHLY, CDR2 FYNNEI. Trimming cost V 7 bases and J 4 bases, with 21 bases left between them. The CDR3 region is CASKTQAAQSPDTQYF. The CDR3 DNA reads TGTGCCAGCAAAACCCAGGCAGCCCAATCCCCAGATACGCAGTATTTT.

The chain uses TRBV7-9 and TRBJ2-5, with D perhaps matching TRBD2 (6 bases). Germline V CDR1 and CDR2: SEHNR, FQNEAQ (reference sequence). Between the trimmed V and J ends, which lost 1 base and 5 bases, there was a span of 20 bases. The CDR3 length is 17 residues. CDR3 residues: CASSLDGWEARRETQYF. As DNA, the CDR3 is TGTGCCAGCAGCTTAGACGGATGGGAGGCCAGAAGGGAGACCCAGTACTTC.

A single count supports this clone. V usage is TRBV6-5 and J usage is TRBJ2-7, with D hard to call. CDR3 length: 13 amino acids. Trimming stripped 3 bases from V and 4 bases from J, with 10 bases between. Germline V gene data show CDR1 as MNHEY and CDR2 as SVGAGI. The CDR3 region has the DNA TGTGCCAGCAGTTATCGTACGGGTTACGAGCAGTACTTC. This encodes CASSYRTGYEQYF.

The genes are TRBV2 and TRBJ1-1; perhaps TRBD1 as D (5 bases). V lost 5 bases and J lost 8, with 12 bases in between. This CDR3 contains 12 residues. Per the germline V gene, CDR1 is SNHLY and CDR2 is FYNNEI. The CDR3 DNA reads TGTGCCAGCAGTCTAACGACAGACGAAGCTTTCTTT. It specifies CASSLTTDEAFF.

The rearrangement uses TRBV6-5 and TRBJ1-1; no firm D call. Germline V lookup: CDR1 MNHEY, CDR2 SVGAGI. The CDR3 has 11 amino acids. Between the trimmed V and J ends, which lost 6 bases and 11 bases, there was a span of 13 bases. CDR3 residues: CASSSGFEAFF. The CDR3 region has the DNA TGTGCCAGCAGCTCAGGTTTTGAGGCTTTCTTT.

The chain has TRBV7-9 and TRBJ2-7; tentatively, D is TRBD1 (5 bases). This CDR3 comprises 10 residues. V was pared by 8 bases and J by 7 bases, with 9 bases between. CDR1 SEHNR and CDR2 FQNEAQ come from the germline V gene (reference sequence). CDR3 bases: TGTGCCAGCGGCGACAGAGAGCAGTACTTC. It translates to CASGDREQYF. Variable domain in full (rest from reference TRBV7-9 and TRBJ2-7): DTGVSQNPRHKITKRGQNVTFRCDPISEHNRLYWYRQTLGQGPEFLTYFQNEAQLEKSRLLSDRFSAERPKGSFSTLEIQRTEQGDSAMYLCASGDREQYFGPGTRLTVT.

The CDR3 reads CASSLRSISQPQHF. The CDR3 nucleotides are TGTGCCAGCAGTTTACGTTCTATTTCTCAGCCCCAGCATTTT. The rearrangement uses TRBV27 and TRBJ1-5; no definite D call. The germline gives CDR1 MNHEY, CDR2 SMNVEV (reference sequence). Trimming removed 2 bases at V and 6 bases at J, with 11 bases between. This CDR3 is 14 amino acids long.

This clone has a single count. The chain has TRBV18 and TRBJ2-1; weak D call: TRBD2 (5 bases). The CDR3 has 13 amino acids. With 2 bases removed from V and 7 bases from J, the gap between germline ends came to 9 bases. Per the germline V gene, CDR1 is KGHSH and CDR2 is LQKENI. CDR3 bases: TGTGCCAGCTCACCAGTCGAGGGAAATGAGCAGTTCTTC. The encoded protein is CASSPVEGNEQFF.

The rearrangement uses TRBV5-6 and TRBJ1-5; 7 positions match TRBD1. Germline V gene lookup returns CDR1 SGHDT and CDR2 YYEEEE. V shed 4 bases and J 7 bases; nucleotides not matched to a gene: 11. The CDR3 has 15 residues. The CDR3 loop is CASSDTGQGGQPQHF. CDR3 coding DNA: TGTGCCAGCAGCGATACAGGGCAGGGGGGACAGCCCCAGCATTTT. Drawing the rest from reference TRBV5-6 and TRBJ1-5, the complete variable domain is DAGVTQSPTHLIKTRGQQVTLRCSPKSGHDTVSWYQQALGQGPQFIFQYYEEEERQRGNFPDRFSGHQFPNYSSELNVNALLLGDSALYLCASSDTGQGGQPQHFGDGTRLSIL.

This clone occurred a few times. The V call is TRBV9, the J call TRBJ2-7; 10 nucleotides match TRBD1. V trimming: 1 base; J trimming: 4 bases; junction bases outside the gene matches: 2. Germline V CDR1 and CDR2: SGDLS, YYNGEE. The CDR3 has 14 residues. The DNA of the CDR3 is TGTGCCAGCAGCGTACAGGGACAGGGGTACGAGCAGTACTTC. Its translation: CASSVQGQGYEQYF.

The genes are TRBV2 and TRBJ2-5, with D tentatively TRBD2 (6 bases). Trimming left V 6 bases short and J 5 bases short, with 19 bases between. Germline CDR1 reads SNHLY; CDR2 reads FYNNEI. There are 15 residues in the CDR3. The CDR3 sequence: CASSPSIGGGETQYF. The CDR3 DNA follows: TGTGCCAGCAGCCCGTCCATTGGGGGAGGCGAGACCCAGTACTTC.